This T cell receptor (beta chain) emerged from a study of cytomegalovirus exposure and HLA in healthy donors (dated by TCRdb to the late 2010s). Study-wide context: An earlier analysis of approximately 640 of the donors reported approximately 270 Gb of sequence data and some 120 million unique TCR beta sequences from about 179 million T cells. Roughly 300 gigabases of sequencing data and roughly 81 million unique TCR sequences made up an early release that covered approximately 700 HLA-typed donors. Among the roughly 410 genotyped donors, about 85% belonged to the genetic ancestry cluster associated with self-reported Caucasian donors. The study aimed to test whether signatures of past pathogen exposure could be identified by cataloging public T cell receptors. Using immunosequencing, the study profiled T cell repertoires from 666 subjects and related those repertoires to cytomegalovirus serostatus. In addition to the first cohort of 666 subjects, a separate validation cohort of approximately 110 different subjects was used. To predict cytomegalovirus infection status, the study combined high-throughput TCR immunosequencing, statistical association of individual TCRs with disease status, and machine learning. A later analysis re-analyzed previously published TCR beta repertoires from hundreds of donors and added high-resolution HLA genotyping to study TCR occurrence patterns. In the later analysis, no new phenotypic data were used to find candidate immune exposures; instead, reliance was placed on TCR beta sequences and their occurrence across donors. An earlier analysis of 500 to 650 of the donors applied high-throughput TCR beta sequencing to assess whether each TCR beta V gene segment acted as functional or pseudogenic. Donor age, sex, ethnicity and CMV serostatus were compiled together with the repertoire data. Genome-wide SNP genotypes for about 55% of the roughly 670 donors were used in a later genetic analysis, which treated that subset as a discovery cohort. Every repertoire in the discovery cohort had been generated on one and the same sequencing platform. Class I and class II HLA loci were covered by the typing at four-digit resolution. The number of typed donors differed by locus: about 620-630 for A, B, C, DRB1 and DQB1; some 500 for DQA1; approximately 600 for DPA1; and some 430 for DPB1. A few DR-DQ haplotypes were treated as single units for association and clustering because of strong linkage in the cohort. Among 300 to 450 genotyped donors of the cohort, an average of approximately 240,000 unique TCR beta nucleotide sequences were sequenced per donor, 15% to 20% of them non-productive. Broad study findings and their caveats: Presence/absence analyses assumed roughly uniform sequencing depth across donors, an assumption that may not hold. The classifier was reported to diagnose cytomegalovirus status with high specificity and sensitivity in both the original cohort and the validation cohort. Because counts were too low, seventeen rarely observed V segments, including chromosome 9 orphons, were excluded from the earlier analysis of under 650 of the donors. A later analysis found that most CMV-associated TCR beta chains appeared HLA-restricted, with HLA associations seemingly driven largely by CMV exposure. The study listed 150 to 200 TCR beta chains as associated with cytomegalovirus. CMV serostatus was the only immune exposure information available for the cohort. A further reported finding was that TCR beta sequences accurately predicted the HLA-A and HLA-B alleles for most subjects in the first cohort. The 87-base-pair reads could not distinguish some IMGT-functional V segments, including TRBV6-2 and TRBV6-3, so those segments were excluded. V-gene and J-gene trimming of TCR beta chains was associated with a missense DCLRE1C variant in a later genetic analysis, and the association was replicated in an independent cohort. In an earlier analysis of some 500 of the donors, most TCR beta V segments appeared in productive rearrangements about 90% or about 30% of the time, broadly matching IMGT annotations. The sequencing pipeline was judged likely to have produced a cluster of highly shared sequence variants as a technical artifact. According to a later analysis, TCR association rates differed among HLA loci, with DRB1 alleles showing the most associated TCRs and HLA-C alleles showing the fewest. The authors suggested that the approach could potentially be extended to other disease states and immunological phenotypes. Correlated functional status among segregating V segments might reflect linkage disequilibrium, but an unknown experimental factor could not be ruled out. According to a later genetic analysis, donors in an Asian-associated ancestry cluster had fewer N-insertions in productive TCRs than the approximately 670-donor mean. In a later analysis, several top co-occurrence clusters were reported to appear linked to parvovirus B19, influenza, CMV and Epstein-Barr virus. This cohort had only TCR beta chains sequenced, and the lack of alpha or paired-chain data limited which features could be detected. Because some donors lacked HLA typing at each locus, the association tests relied only on the typed subset. Compared with equally common non-associated chains, HLA-associated TCR beta chains in a later analysis were more clonally expanded and had lower generation probabilities. Three of the identified cytomegalovirus-associated TCR beta chains were confirmed in vitro to be specific for cytomegalovirus antigens. When HLA alleles, especially DR and DQ, strongly co-occurred, attributing TCR associations to individual alleles was difficult. Most TCR sequences were seen in very few donors, while some public TCRs were found in many individuals. Specific HLA alleles were associated with some 15,000 TCR beta sequences at a false discovery rate of 0.05 in a later analysis.

The cohort consisted of approximately 690 healthy bone marrow donors. All cohort members were sampled while nominally healthy, although unrecorded immune exposures were likely present. The donor was CMV seropositive and belonged to the group of more than 250 seropositive cohort members. Each donor provided a peripheral blood sample, and peripheral blood mononuclear cells were used for TCR beta sequencing. The Qiagen DNeasy Blood Extraction Kit was used to extract genomic DNA from the blood cell samples. Preparation of the library involved the immunoSEQ multiplex PCR assay. A mixture of 60 forward primers for TCR Vbeta segments and 13 reverse primers for TCR Jbeta segments was used in the multiplex PCR. The CDR3 region of rearranged TCR beta genes was amplified from genomic DNA with a multiplex PCR assay. The amplified TCR beta libraries were sequenced on the Illumina HiSeq System as 87-base-pair reads. In the paper's pipeline: A later analysis tallied roughly 76 million unique TCR beta chains across the 660 or so repertoires, and some 10 million of those chains were shared by two or more donors. Raw reads were error-corrected and collapsed into unique sequences by a nearest-neighbor algorithm in which closely related sequences were merged to remove PCR and sequencing errors. Alignment of CDR3 sequences to IMGT reference sequences was used to assign V, D and J gene segments. For a sequence to be retained, a match of at least six nucleotides was required to both a V gene segment and a J gene segment. A rearrangement was called productive if the CDR3 had no stop codons and remained in frame with V and J, and every other rearrangement was called non-productive. CDR3 was defined according to IMGT convention as the region running from the second conserved V-encoded cysteine to the conserved J-encoded phenylalanine. The earlier analysis of about 560 of the donors excluded any sequence lacking an unambiguous match to a single V gene segment. An earlier analysis of a few hundred of the donors classified V segments as functional when productive rearrangements were above 56.7% and as segregating when the standard deviation between donors was above 5%. A statistical classification framework was built for diagnosing cytomegalovirus status from the catalog of TCR beta chain sequences. In a later analysis, V and J genes were assigned by comparing TCR nucleotide sequences against IMGT/GENE-DB human TR gene sequences. In a later analysis, CDR3 sequences and most-parsimonious VDJ recombination scenarios were assigned using the TCRdist pipeline. In a later analysis, each TCR beta chain was defined by its CDR3 amino acid sequence together with its V-gene family, and reads without a unique V-gene family were excluded. As a way to deal with suspected cross-contamination and a sequencing artifact, a later analysis dropped 450 to 700 nucleotide sequences that were highly shared and had low generation probability. In a later analysis, a clonal expansion index was calculated for each public chain from normalized within-repertoire ranks of inferred template counts. A later analysis computed generation probabilities with a VDJ recombination model fitted to out-of-frame rearrangements, and checked the results against IGoR. Hypergeometric tests were used in a later analysis to score TCR-TCR, TCR-HLA and TCR-CMV co-occurrence, with a repertoire-size bias correction applied to the TCR pairs. False discovery rates were estimated in a later analysis by permuting HLA or CMV assignments 20 times. In a later analysis, co-occurring TCRs were grouped with DBSCAN, and TCRdist sequence similarity was added when clustering was performed within HLA-allele-positive subsets. Repertoires with fewer than 30,000 or more than 120,000 public chains, plus five repertoires with anomalous nucleotide sharing, were excluded from co-occurrence clustering. The table comes from immuneACCESS by way of TCRdb, which keeps in-frame sequences with V and J called. Part of the clones is missing from these tables; in studies checked, under half for an unresolved V gene and the rest for unknown reasons. The V and J calls and the clone size are those of that table, but D and trimming were determined from the DNA. Present in this sample are some 170,000 clones, 70% to 80% of which were seen just once. More than 9.5% of the sample is in the top ten clones.

As encoded in the germline V gene, CDR1 is MNHNS while CDR2 is SASEGT. Clipping removes 2 bases from V and 2 bases from J, with 4 as the unmatched junction base count. The CDR3 runs 15 amino acids, cysteine and phenylalanine included. Only CDR3 DNA remains: 45 bases, in frame from the first base. Points on this clone: The antigen it recognizes is unknown. The sample holds no much larger clone one base away, and base qualities are not on file.

The receptor comes from a man in his late teens or twenties in good health and CMV-seropositive. The sequencing input was PBMCs. The sequence links TRBV6-1 to TRBJ2-3, and 7 junction bases match TRBD2. The DNA reads as follows: TGTGCCAGCAGTGAATTAGCGGGCCCCACAGATACGCAGTATTTT. This gives the protein CASSELAGPTDTQYF.